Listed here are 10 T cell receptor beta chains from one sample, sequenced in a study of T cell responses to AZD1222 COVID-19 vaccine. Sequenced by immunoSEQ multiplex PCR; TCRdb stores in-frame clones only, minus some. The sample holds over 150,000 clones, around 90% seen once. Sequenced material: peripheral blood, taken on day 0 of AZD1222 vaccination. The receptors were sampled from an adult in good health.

The CDR3: CASSLVLVAGVTDTQYF. CDR3 nucleotide sequence: TGTGCCAGCAGCTTGGTTTTGGTAGCGGGAGTCACAGATACGCAGTATTTT. The chain joins TRBV5-8 to TRBJ2-3; 9 bases fit TRBD2. This CDR3 is 17 amino acids long. Germline CDR1 reads SGHTS; CDR2 reads YDEGEE. V lost 0 bases to trimming and J lost 2 bases; unmatched junction nucleotides: 7. Supplemented by reference TRBV5-8 and TRBJ2-3, the full variable domain reads EAGVTQSPTHLIKTRGQQATLRCSPISGHTSVYWYQQALGLGLQFLLWYDEGEERNRGNFPPRFSGRQFPNYSSELNVNALELEDSALYLCASSLVLVAGVTDTQYFGPGTRLTVL.

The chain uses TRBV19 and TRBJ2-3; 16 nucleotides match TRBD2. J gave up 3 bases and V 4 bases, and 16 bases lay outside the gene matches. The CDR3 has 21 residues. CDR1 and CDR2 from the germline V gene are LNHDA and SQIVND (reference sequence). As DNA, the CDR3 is TGTGCCAGTAGTACCCCGGTAATCCCGGGACTAGCGGGAGGGTTTACAGATACGCAGTATTTT. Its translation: CASSTPVIPGLAGGFTDTQYF.

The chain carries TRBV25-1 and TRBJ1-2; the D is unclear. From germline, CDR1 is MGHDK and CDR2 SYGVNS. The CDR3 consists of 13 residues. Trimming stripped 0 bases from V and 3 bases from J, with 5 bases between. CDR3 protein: CASSEYTDYGYTF. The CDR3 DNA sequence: TGTGCCAGCAGTGAATACACGGACTATGGCTACACCTTC.

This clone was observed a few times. As DNA, the CDR3 is TGTGCCAGCACGACAGGGCTGACCTACGAGCAGTACTTC. It translates to CASTTGLTYEQYF. J is TRBJ2-7 and V is TRBV5-6, with TRBD1 matching 7 bases. The CDR3 covers 13 residues. J was trimmed by 2 bases and V by 6 bases; bases with no gene match: 5. The germline CDR1 and CDR2 sequences are SGHDT and YYEEEE.

CDR3 nucleotide sequence: TGTGCCATCAGTGGTGCGGGAGTGACAGATACGCAGTATTTT. Its translation is CAISGAGVTDTQYF. The J gene is TRBJ2-3, the V gene TRBV10-3; 7 bases agree with TRBD2. V trimming: 4 bases; J trimming: 3 bases; junction bases outside the gene matches: 4. The CDR3 contains 14 residues. The V gene's germline CDR1 is ENHRY and CDR2 SYGVKD.

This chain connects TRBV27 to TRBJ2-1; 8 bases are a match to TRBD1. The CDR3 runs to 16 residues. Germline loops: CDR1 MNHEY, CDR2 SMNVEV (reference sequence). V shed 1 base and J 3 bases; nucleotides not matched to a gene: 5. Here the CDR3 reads CASSLWGQDNYNEQFF. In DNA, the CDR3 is TGTGCCAGCAGTTTATGGGGACAGGATAACTACAATGAGCAGTTCTTC.

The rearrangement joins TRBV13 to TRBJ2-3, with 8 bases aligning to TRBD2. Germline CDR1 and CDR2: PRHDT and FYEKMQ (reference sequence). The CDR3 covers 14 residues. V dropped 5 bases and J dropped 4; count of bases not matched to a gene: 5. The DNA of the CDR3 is TGTGCCAGCAGCCCCCGGGGGGGGTCAGATACGCAGTATTTT. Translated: CASSPRGGSDTQYF.

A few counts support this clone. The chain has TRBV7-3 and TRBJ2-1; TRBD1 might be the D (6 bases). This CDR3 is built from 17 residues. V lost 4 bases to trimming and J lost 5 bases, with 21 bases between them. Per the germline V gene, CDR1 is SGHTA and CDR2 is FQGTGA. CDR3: CASSSNPYSGTNNEQFF. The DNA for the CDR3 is TGTGCCAGCAGCTCAAATCCATACTCCGGGACAAACAATGAGCAGTTCTTC.

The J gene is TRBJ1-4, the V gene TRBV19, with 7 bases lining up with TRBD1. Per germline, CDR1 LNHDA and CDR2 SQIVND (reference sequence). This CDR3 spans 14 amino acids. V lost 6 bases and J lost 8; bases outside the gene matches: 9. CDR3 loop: CASSSQGVSEKLFF. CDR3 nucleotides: TGTGCCAGTAGCTCGCAGGGGGTATCCGAAAAACTGTTTTTT.

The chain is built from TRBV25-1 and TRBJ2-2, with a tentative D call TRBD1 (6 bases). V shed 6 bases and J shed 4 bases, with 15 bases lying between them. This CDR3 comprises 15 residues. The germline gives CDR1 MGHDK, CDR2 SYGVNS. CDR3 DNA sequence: TGTGCCAGCAGAGGGGGAGCAGGGACCACCGGGGAGCTGTTTTTT. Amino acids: CASRGGAGTTGELFF. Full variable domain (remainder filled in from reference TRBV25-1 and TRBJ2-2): EADIYQTPRYLVIGTGKKITLECSQTMGHDKMYWYQQDPGMELHLIHYSYGVNSTEKGDLSSESTVSRIRTEHFPLTLESARPSHTSQYLCASRGGAGTTGELFFGEGSRLTVL.